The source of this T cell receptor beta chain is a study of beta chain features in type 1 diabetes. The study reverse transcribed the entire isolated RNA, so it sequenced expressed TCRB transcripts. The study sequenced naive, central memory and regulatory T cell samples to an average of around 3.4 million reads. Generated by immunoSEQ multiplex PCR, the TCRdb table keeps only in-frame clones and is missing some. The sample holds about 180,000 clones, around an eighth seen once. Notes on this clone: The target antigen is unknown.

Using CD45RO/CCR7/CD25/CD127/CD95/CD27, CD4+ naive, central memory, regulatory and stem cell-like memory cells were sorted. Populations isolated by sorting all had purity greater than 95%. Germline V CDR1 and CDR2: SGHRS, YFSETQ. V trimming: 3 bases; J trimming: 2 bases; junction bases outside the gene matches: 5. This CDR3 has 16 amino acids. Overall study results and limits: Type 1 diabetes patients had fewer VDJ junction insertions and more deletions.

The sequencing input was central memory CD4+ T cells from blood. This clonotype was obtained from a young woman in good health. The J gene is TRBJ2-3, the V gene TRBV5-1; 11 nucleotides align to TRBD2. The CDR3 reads CASSSGLAASTDTQYF. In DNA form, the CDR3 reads TGCGCCAGCAGCTCGGGACTAGCGGCTTCCACAGATACGCAGTATTTT.